This T cell receptor beta chain was sequenced during a study of follicular helper T cells after annual influenza vaccination. About the research overall: Some donors were sampled over the 2013-2014, 2014-2015 and 2015-2016 vaccinations. Study-level points and caveats: Each annual vaccination recalled recurring oligoclonal ICOS+CD38+ cTfh clonotypes.

This CDR3 is built from 12 residues. CDR1 is SGHDT, CDR2 YYEEEE, per germline. Between the trimmed V and J ends, which lost 2 bases and 7 bases, there was a span of 8 bases. Time point: 2014-2015 season, pre-vaccination. As to this clone: The antigen remains undetermined.

Profiling relied on immunoSEQ multiplex PCR, and the TCRdb table lists in-frame clones only, not all of them. This repertoire shows 2,500 to 3,000 clones, roughly three quarters found once; its top ten account for around 1.5%. The TCR was taken from an adult who received the influenza vaccine. The source was CXCR5+ CD38- circulating T follicular helper cells from blood, collected on the day of influenza vaccination. Indicated subset: circulating Tfh, non-naive CD4+CXCR5+PD-1+ (ICOS+CD38+ or ICOS-CD38-). The rearrangement uses TRBV5-6 and TRBJ2-3, with D unclear. This chain's CDR3 is CASSLSGNTQYF. The CDR3 DNA follows: TGTGCCAGCAGCTTAAGTGGGAATACGCAGTATTTT.